The 9 T cell receptor beta chains below all came from one sample that was sequenced in a study of neoadjuvant nivolumab and ipilimumab in lung cancer. Method: immunoSEQ multiplex PCR; TCRdb's copy keeps in-frame clones and lacks some. The table shows 20,000 to 25,000 clones, with 82% occurring only once. The specimen was peripheral blood, collected before neoadjuvant nivolumab, alone or with ipilimumab. The receptors stem from an adult with non-small cell lung cancer.

This clone appeared a single time. The V gene is TRBV9, the J gene TRBJ2-3, with 12 nucleotides matching TRBD2. The CDR3 loop spans 17 amino acids. Trimming at V came to 2 bases and at J to 5 bases, leaving 9 bases not matched to a gene. Germline-derived CDR1 and CDR2 are SGDLS and YYNGEE. CDR3 bases: TGTGCCAGCAGCGTGGGTCCTAGCGGGAGGGCCGTAGATACGCAGTATTTT. Translation: CASSVGPSGRAVDTQYF.

The chain joins TRBV5-1 to TRBJ2-1; 7 bases map to TRBD1. Germline CDR1 and CDR2: SGHRS and YFSETQ. The junction had 2 bases not matched to a gene; V was cut back by 0 bases and J by 5 bases. This CDR3 has 14 residues. CDR3 coding DNA: TGCGCCAGCAGCTTGGGGACAGGAGACAATGAGCAGTTCTTC. Translated: CASSLGTGDNEQFF.

CDR3: CASRTAGEGNEQFF. In DNA form, the CDR3 reads TGTGCCAGCAGGACAGCGGGAGAGGGTAATGAGCAGTTCTTC. This chain uses TRBV6-1 with TRBJ2-1; 8 nucleotides align to TRBD2. J gave up 7 bases and V 6 bases, and 8 bases lay outside the gene matches. Germline CDR1 MNHNS, CDR2 SASEGT. This CDR3 is 14 amino acids long.

CDR3 residues: CASSLSGTRTDTQYF. The CDR3 DNA sequence: TGTGCCAGCAGCCTTTCCGGGACCCGGACAGATACGCAGTATTTT. The genes are TRBV4-2 and TRBJ2-3; the D call may be TRBD1 or TRBD2 (5 bases each). V was pared by 4 bases and J by 3 bases, with 14 bases between. Germline V CDR1 and CDR2: LGHNA, YNFKEQ. The CDR3 runs to 15 residues.

The V call is TRBV28, the J call TRBJ2-5, with D unclear. Germline V CDR1 and CDR2: MDHEN, SYDVKM. V lost 6 bases to trimming and J lost 5 bases, with 7 bases between them. The CDR3 runs to 11 residues. CDR3 loop: CASRTVETQYF. The CDR3 DNA reads TGTGCCAGCAGGACGGTGGAGACCCAGTACTTC.

The chain links TRBV9 to TRBJ2-5; 11 bases are a match to TRBD1. Germline-derived CDR1 and CDR2 are SGDLS and YYNGEE. The CDR3 is made up of 16 amino acids. Unmatched junction bases numbered 5, after V lost 0 bases and J lost 4 bases. The DNA for the CDR3 is TGTGCCAGCAGCGTAGAGGGGGGGACAGGGGGAGAGACCCAGTACTTC. Translated: CASSVEGGTGGETQYF.

The J gene is TRBJ1-1, the V gene TRBV5-4, with 8 bases that match TRBD1. J was trimmed by 4 bases and V by 5 bases; bases with no gene match: 1. This CDR3 has 12 residues. Germline V gene sequence: CDR1 SGHNT, CDR2 YYREEE (reference sequence). The CDR3 region has the DNA TGTGCCAGCAGGGACAGGGCCACTGAAGCTTTCTTT. Its translation is CASRDRATEAFF.

A single count supports this clone. V usage is TRBV6-4 and J usage is TRBJ1-5; weak D call: TRBD1 (5 bases). The length of the CDR3 is 16 residues. The ends were cut back, 10 bases at V and 0 bases at J, with 19 bases in the middle. Germline V gene data show CDR1 as MRHNA and CDR2 as SNTAGT. CDR3 in amino acids: CAIRGCSTYSNQPQHF. CDR3 DNA sequence: TGTGCCATTCGGGGGTGTTCGACTTATAGCAATCAGCCCCAGCATTTT.

Of note for this clone: This specimen includes other DNA sequences encoding the same CDR3. The chain couples TRBV5-1 to TRBJ1-1; TRBD1 matches at 9 bases. CDR1 is SGHRS, CDR2 YFSETQ, per germline. This CDR3 has 14 residues. With V trimmed by 4 bases and J by 5 bases, 6 bases remained unmatched. CDR3 bases: TGCGCCAGCAGCCCCACAGGGGGCGGAACTGAAGCTTTCTTT. It encodes CASSPTGGGTEAFF.